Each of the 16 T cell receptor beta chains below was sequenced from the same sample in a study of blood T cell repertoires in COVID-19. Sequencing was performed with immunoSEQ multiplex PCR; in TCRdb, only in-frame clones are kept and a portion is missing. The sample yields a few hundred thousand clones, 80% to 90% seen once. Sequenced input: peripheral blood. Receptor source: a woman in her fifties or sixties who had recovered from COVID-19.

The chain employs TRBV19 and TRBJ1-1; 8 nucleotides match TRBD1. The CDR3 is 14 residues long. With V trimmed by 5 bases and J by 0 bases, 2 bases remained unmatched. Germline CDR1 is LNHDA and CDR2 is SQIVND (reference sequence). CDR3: CASSDRGMNTEAFF. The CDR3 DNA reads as TGTGCCAGTAGTGACAGGGGAATGAACACTGAAGCTTTCTTT.

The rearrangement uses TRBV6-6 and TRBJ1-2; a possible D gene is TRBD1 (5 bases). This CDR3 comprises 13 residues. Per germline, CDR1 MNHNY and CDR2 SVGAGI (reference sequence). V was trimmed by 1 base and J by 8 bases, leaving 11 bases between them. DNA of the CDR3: TGTGCCAGCAGTTACTTAATCTCAGGGGGCTACACCTTC. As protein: CASSYLISGGYTF.

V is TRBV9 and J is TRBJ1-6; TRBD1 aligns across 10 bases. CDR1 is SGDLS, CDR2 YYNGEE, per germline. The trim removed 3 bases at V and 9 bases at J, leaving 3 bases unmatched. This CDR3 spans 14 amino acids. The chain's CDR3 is CASSGGTGASPLHF. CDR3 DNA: TGTGCCAGCAGCGGAGGGACAGGGGCTTCACCCCTCCACTTT. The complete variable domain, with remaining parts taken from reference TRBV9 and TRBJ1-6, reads DSGVTQTPKHLITATGQRVTLRCSPRSGDLSVYWYQQSLDQGLQFLIQYYNGEERAKGNILERFSAQQFPDLHSELNLSSLELGDSALYFCASSGGTGASPLHFGNGTRLTVT.

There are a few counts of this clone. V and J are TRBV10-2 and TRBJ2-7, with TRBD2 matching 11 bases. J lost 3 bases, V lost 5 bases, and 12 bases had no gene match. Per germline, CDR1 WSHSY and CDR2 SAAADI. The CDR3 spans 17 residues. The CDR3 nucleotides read TGCGCCAGCAGTTTAAGGCTAGCGGGGGGTCATAACTACGAGCAGTACTTC. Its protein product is CASSLRLAGGHNYEQYF.

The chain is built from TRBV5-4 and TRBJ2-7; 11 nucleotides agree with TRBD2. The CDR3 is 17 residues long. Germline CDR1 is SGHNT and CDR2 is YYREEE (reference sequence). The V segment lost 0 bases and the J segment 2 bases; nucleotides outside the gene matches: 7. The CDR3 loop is CASSLGRGLADTYEQYF. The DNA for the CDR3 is TGTGCCAGCAGCTTGGGCCGGGGACTAGCGGATACCTACGAGCAGTACTTC.

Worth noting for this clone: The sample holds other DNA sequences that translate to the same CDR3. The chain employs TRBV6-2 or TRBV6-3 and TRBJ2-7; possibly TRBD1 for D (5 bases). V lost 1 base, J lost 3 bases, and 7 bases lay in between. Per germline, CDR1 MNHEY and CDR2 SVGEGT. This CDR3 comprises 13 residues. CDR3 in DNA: TGTGCCAGCAGTTACTGGACAAGCTACGAGCAGTACTTC. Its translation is CASSYWTSYEQYF.

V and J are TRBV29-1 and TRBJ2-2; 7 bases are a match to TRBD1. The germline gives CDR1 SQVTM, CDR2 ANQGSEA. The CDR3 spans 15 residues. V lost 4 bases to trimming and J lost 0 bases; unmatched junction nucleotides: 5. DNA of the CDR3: TGCAGCGTTGTGGCAGGGGGAACGAACACCGGGGAGCTGTTTTTT. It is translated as CSVVAGGTNTGELFF.

In nucleotides, the CDR3 is TGTGCCAGCAGTTACGAAGGGGGCGCTGGCTACACCTTC. Protein product: CASSYEGGAGYTF. The J gene is TRBJ1-2, the V gene TRBV6-6; 7 bases align to TRBD1. This CDR3 has 13 amino acids. J gave up 7 bases and V 2 bases, and 4 bases lay outside the gene matches. The germline V gene encodes CDR1 MNHNY and CDR2 SVGAGI (reference sequence).

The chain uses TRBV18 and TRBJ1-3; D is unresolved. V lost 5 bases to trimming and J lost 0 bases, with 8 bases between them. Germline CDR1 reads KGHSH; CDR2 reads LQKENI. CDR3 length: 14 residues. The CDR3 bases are TGTGCCAGCTCAATCGACACCTCTGGAAACACCATATATTTT. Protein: CASSIDTSGNTIYF.

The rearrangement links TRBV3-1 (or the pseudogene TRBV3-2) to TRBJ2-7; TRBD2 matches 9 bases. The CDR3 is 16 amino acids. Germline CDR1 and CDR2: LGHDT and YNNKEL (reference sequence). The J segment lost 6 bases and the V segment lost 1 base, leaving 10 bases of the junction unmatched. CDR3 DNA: TGTGCCAGCAGCCAAGGATCCAGCGGGAGGTTGGGCGAGCAGTACTTC. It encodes CASSQGSSGRLGEQYF.

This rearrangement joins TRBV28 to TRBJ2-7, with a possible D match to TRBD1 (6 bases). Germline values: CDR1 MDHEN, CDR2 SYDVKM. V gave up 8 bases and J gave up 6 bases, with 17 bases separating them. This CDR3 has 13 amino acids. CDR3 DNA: TGTGCCAGCGAGAGACAGGCCCCGGCCGAGCAGTACTTC. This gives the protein CASERQAPAEQYF.

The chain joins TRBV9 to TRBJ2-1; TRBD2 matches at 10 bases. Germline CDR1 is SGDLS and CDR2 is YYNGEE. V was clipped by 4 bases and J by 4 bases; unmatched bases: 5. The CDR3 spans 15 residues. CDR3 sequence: CASSLGLAEYNEQFF. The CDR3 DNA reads TGTGCCAGCAGCTTAGGACTAGCGGAATACAATGAGCAGTTCTTC.

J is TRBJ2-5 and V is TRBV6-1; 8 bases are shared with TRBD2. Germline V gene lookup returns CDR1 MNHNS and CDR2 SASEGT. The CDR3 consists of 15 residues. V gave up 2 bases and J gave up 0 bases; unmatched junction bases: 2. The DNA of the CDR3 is TGTGCCAGCAGTGAAAGAGCGGGGGACCAAGAGACCCAGTACTTC. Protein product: CASSERAGDQETQYF.

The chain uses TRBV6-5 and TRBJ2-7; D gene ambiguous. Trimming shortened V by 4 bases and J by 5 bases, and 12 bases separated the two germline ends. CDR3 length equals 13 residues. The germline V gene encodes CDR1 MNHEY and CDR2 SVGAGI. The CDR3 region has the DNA TGTGCCAGCAGTTTCCGCGACACCAACGAGCAGTACTTC. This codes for CASSFRDTNEQYF.

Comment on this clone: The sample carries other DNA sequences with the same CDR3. The CDR3 sequence: CASSLAGASSYEQYF. CDR3 coding DNA: TGTGCCAGCAGTCTAGCGGGAGCTTCCTCCTACGAGCAGTACTTC. This chain uses TRBV28 with TRBJ2-7; TRBD2 matches 10 bases. Per germline, CDR1 MDHEN and CDR2 SYDVKM. V dropped 5 bases and J dropped 0; count of bases not matched to a gene: 4. The CDR3 is made up of 15 amino acids.

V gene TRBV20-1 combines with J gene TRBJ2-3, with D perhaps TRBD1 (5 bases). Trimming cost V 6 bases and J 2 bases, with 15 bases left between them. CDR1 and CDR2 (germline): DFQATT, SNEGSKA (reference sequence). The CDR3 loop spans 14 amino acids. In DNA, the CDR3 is TGCAGTGCAAGTTGGGGCGATAACACAGATACGCAGTATTTT. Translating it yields CSASWGDNTDTQYF.